What follows are 20 T cell receptor beta chains derived from one specimen sequenced in a study of cytomegalovirus exposure and HLA in healthy donors. PCR involved 60 Vbeta and 13 Jbeta primers. Sequencing used immunoSEQ multiplex PCR; TCRdb keeps in-frame clones, though not all of them. The sample lists approximately 170,000 clones; 85% were seen once. The material sequenced was PBMCs. The receptors were sampled from a boy aged 2 to 10 in good health and CMV-seronegative.

The genes are TRBV5-4 and TRBJ2-1; TRBD2 aligns across 10 bases. The germline V gene encodes CDR1 SGHNT and CDR2 YYREEE (reference sequence). V dropped 1 base and J dropped 5; count of bases not matched to a gene: 3. The CDR3 consists of 15 residues. The CDR3 DNA sequence: TGTGCCAGCAGCTTGACTAGCGGGGTTAACAATGAGCAGTTCTTC. Residues: CASSLTSGVNNEQFF.

The genes are TRBV19 and TRBJ2-3, with no clear D. CDR1 is LNHDA, CDR2 SQIVND, per germline (reference sequence). V lost 0 bases and J lost 0, with 13 bases in between. CDR3 length: 17 amino acids. For the CDR3, the DNA is TGTGCCAGTAGTATAGATCACAGCCGAGCTAGCACAGATACGCAGTATTTT. It yields the protein CASSIDHSRASTDTQYF.

The chain has TRBV10-3 and TRBJ2-1, with D unresolved. The length of the CDR3 is 14 residues. Germline V CDR1 and CDR2: ENHRY, SYGVKD. Trimming took 5 bases from V and 4 from J, leaving 12 bases between them. The DNA of the CDR3 is TGTGCCATCAGTTCCGATTTGAGTTACAATGAGCAGTTCTTC. Its translation is CAISSDLSYNEQFF.

The rearrangement uses TRBV19 and TRBJ2-2, with D unclear. The CDR3 contains 12 residues. Germline lookup yields CDR1 LNHDA and CDR2 SQIVND (reference sequence). The V end was cut by 3 bases, the J end by 6 bases, with 5 bases between. CDR3 region: CASSIVAGELFF. The CDR3 DNA is TGTGCCAGTAGTATCGTCGCCGGGGAGCTGTTTTTT. The full variable domain, rest sourced from reference TRBV19 and TRBJ2-2, is DGGITQSPKYLFRKEGQNVTLSCEQNLNHDAMYWYRQDPGQGLRLIYYSQIVNDFQKGDIAEGYSVSREKKESFPLTVTSAQKNPTAFYLCASSIVAGELFFGEGSRLTVL.

The chain joins TRBV10-3 to TRBJ1-5; D remains unclear. Germline CDR1 reads ENHRY; CDR2 reads SYGVKD. V was trimmed by 2 bases and J by 4 bases, leaving 9 bases between them. The CDR3 is 14 amino acids. DNA for the CDR3: TGTGCCATCAGTGAGGAGGGAGGGAATCAGCCCCAGCATTTT. Translated, it gives CAISEEGGNQPQHF.

J is TRBJ1-2 and V is TRBV11-3; 8 bases fit TRBD1. Trimming at V came to 5 bases and at J to 8 bases, leaving 4 bases not matched to a gene. The CDR3 extends over 12 amino acids. Germline loops: CDR1 SGHNT, CDR2 YENEEA. CDR3 protein: CASSSGQGGYTF. The CDR3 DNA is TGTGCCAGCAGCAGTGGACAGGGCGGCTACACCTTC.

The rearrangement links TRBV4-1 to TRBJ1-1, with no clear D. Germline V CDR1 and CDR2: MGHRA, YSYEKL. The V and J ends lost 0 bases and 0 bases respectively, with 8 bases between them. The CDR3 sequence is 15 residues long. The CDR3 region has the DNA TGCGCCAGCAGCCAAGATAAATCGGTGAACACTGAAGCTTTCTTT. This gives the protein CASSQDKSVNTEAFF.

The genes are TRBV10-3 and TRBJ2-7; D gene unclear. CDR3 size: 13 residues. Germline V CDR1 and CDR2: ENHRY, SYGVKD. Trimming cost V 10 bases and J 3 bases, with 16 bases left between them. The CDR3 nucleotides are TGTGCCACCTCAACCGGGTCTCACTACGAGCAGTACTTC. It encodes CATSTGSHYEQYF.

The chain has TRBV11-2 and TRBJ1-3; the D is unclear. From germline, CDR1 is SGHAT and CDR2 FQNNGV. The CDR3 contains 17 residues. Between the trimmed V and J ends, which lost 1 base and 0 bases, there was a span of 13 bases. CDR3 loop: CASSLGGGQHSGNTIYF. CDR3 DNA sequence: TGTGCCAGCAGCTTAGGAGGAGGGCAACACTCTGGAAACACCATATATTTT.

Note on this clone: A junction boundary mismatches the germline segment, possibly from a read error. The chain combines TRBV7-9 with TRBJ2-1, with TRBD2 matching 9 bases. CDR1 is SEHNR and CDR2 is FQNEAQ in the germline V gene (reference sequence). CDR3 length equals 12 residues. The CDR3 reads CSSSFGLAKQFF. The CDR3 DNA follows: TGTTCCAGCAGCTTCGGACTAGCGAAGCAGTTCTTC.

The chain couples TRBV7-9 to TRBJ1-1, with D possibly matching TRBD1 (5 bases). CDR3 length: 14 amino acids. V lost 2 bases to trimming and J lost 5 bases, with 12 bases between them. The germline CDR1 and CDR2 sequences are SEHNR and FQNEAQ (reference sequence). The CDR3 is CASSLKGLETEAFF. DNA of the CDR3: TGTGCCAGCAGCTTAAAGGGGCTTGAGACTGAAGCTTTCTTT.

The chain uses TRBV27 and TRBJ2-2; possible D gene TRBD1, 6 bases. CDR1 is MNHEY, CDR2 SMNVEV, per germline (reference sequence). V was cut by 5 bases and J by 7 bases, with 17 bases left in between. The CDR3 extends over 15 amino acids. CDR3 coding DNA: TGTGCCAGCAGTGACCCGACAGGAACGGACGGGGAGCTGTTTTTT. Its protein is CASSDPTGTDGELFF.

This chain uses TRBV7-7 with TRBJ2-5, with TRBD2 identical over 9 bases. Germline CDR1 SSHAT, CDR2 FNYEAQ (reference sequence). This CDR3 has 15 residues. Trimming removed 3 bases from V and 1 base from J; junction bases left unmatched: 3. CDR3 protein: CASSFGTSSQETQYF. Here the CDR3 DNA reads TGTGCCAGCAGCTTCGGGACTAGCTCCCAAGAGACCCAGTACTTC.

The chain uses TRBV27 and TRBJ2-5, with 7 bases aligning to TRBD1. Germline CDR1 is MNHEY and CDR2 is SMNVEV (reference sequence). V dropped 7 bases and J dropped 2; count of bases not matched to a gene: 10. CDR3 size: 15 residues. CDR3 sequence: CASTSTRGRQETQYF. DNA of the CDR3: TGTGCCAGCACCTCAACAAGGGGGCGTCAAGAGACCCAGTACTTC.

This chain connects TRBV20-1 to TRBJ1-1; D is undetermined. Trimming left V 3 bases short and J 4 bases short, with 6 bases between. The germline gives CDR1 DFQATT, CDR2 SNEGSKA (reference sequence). CDR3 length: 11 residues. The CDR3 DNA reads TGCAGTGCTAGCCTTCCCACTGAAGCTTTCTTT. Amino acid sequence: CSASLPTEAFF.

V is TRBV6-5 and J is TRBJ1-1, with no clear D. V lost 5 bases, J lost 1 base, and 8 bases lay in between. Germline loops: CDR1 MNHEY, CDR2 SVGAGI. The CDR3 sequence is 13 residues long. CDR3 amino acids: CASSPFGNTEAFF. The CDR3 DNA sequence: TGTGCCAGCAGTCCCTTCGGGAACACTGAAGCTTTCTTT.

The V call is TRBV7-8, the J call TRBJ1-1; a weak D match, TRBD1 (5 bases). Looked up from germline, CDR1 is SGHVS and CDR2 is FQNEAQ. The CDR3 sequence is 16 residues long. Trimming left V 5 bases short and J 0 bases short, with 16 bases between. The CDR3 loop reads CASSGLQVTMNTEAFF. In DNA, the CDR3 is TGTGCCAGCAGCGGCCTACAGGTCACCATGAACACTGAAGCTTTCTTT.

The chain uses TRBV15 and TRBJ1-4; 10 bases map to TRBD1. The CDR3 runs 18 residues. The V and J ends lost 3 bases and 3 bases, in that order; junction bases with no gene match: 10. Germline CDR1 is LNHNV and CDR2 is YYDKDF (reference sequence). The CDR3 region has the DNA TGTGCCACCAGCAGCGCATCAGACAGGGGGCTTGCTAATGAAAAACTGTTTTTT. This codes for CATSSASDRGLANEKLFF.

There are a few counts of this clone. The J gene is TRBJ2-3, the V gene TRBV5-5; 8 nucleotides agree with TRBD1. This CDR3 is built from 15 residues. CDR1 and CDR2 from the germline V gene are SGHKS and YYEKEE (reference sequence). With V trimmed by 0 bases and J by 8 bases, 8 bases remained unmatched. The CDR3 DNA reads TGTGCCAGCAGCTTGGCTTTCAGGGGGCGTGGTACGCAGTATTTT. Protein sequence: CASSLAFRGRGTQYF.

V gene TRBV28 combines with J gene TRBJ2-7, with 10 bases lining up with TRBD2. The CDR3 is 16 residues long. The germline gives CDR1 MDHEN, CDR2 SYDVKM. With 7 bases clipped from V and 3 bases from J, the junction kept 12 bases outside the gene matches. The CDR3 reads CASTIQGASGSYEQYF. For the CDR3, the DNA is TGTGCCAGCACCATCCAGGGGGCTAGCGGGAGCTACGAGCAGTACTTC.